This TCR beta chain was identified during a study of shared clonotypes between healthy human individuals. Clones were read by immunoSEQ multiplex PCR, and TCRdb kept only the in-frame ones, dropping some. This table has about 2.3 million clones, less than 95% appearing once. From germline, CDR1 is MDHEN and CDR2 SYDVKM. This CDR3 has 13 residues. The V end was cut by 3 bases, the J end by 0 bases, with 3 bases between. Concerning this clone itself: Other DNA sequences in the same sample also yield this CDR3.

The specimen was naive CD4+ T cells from PBMCs. Subset specified: CD45RA+ positively selected. The sequence came from a man aged 18 to 35 in good health. Some clones in this sample may be carry-over from other donors' samples. The V and J genes are TRBV28 and TRBJ1-5, with D unresolved. The CDR3 region has the DNA TGTGCCAGCAGTTTTGATAGCAATCAGCCCCAGCATTTT. Its protein is CASSFDSNQPQHF.